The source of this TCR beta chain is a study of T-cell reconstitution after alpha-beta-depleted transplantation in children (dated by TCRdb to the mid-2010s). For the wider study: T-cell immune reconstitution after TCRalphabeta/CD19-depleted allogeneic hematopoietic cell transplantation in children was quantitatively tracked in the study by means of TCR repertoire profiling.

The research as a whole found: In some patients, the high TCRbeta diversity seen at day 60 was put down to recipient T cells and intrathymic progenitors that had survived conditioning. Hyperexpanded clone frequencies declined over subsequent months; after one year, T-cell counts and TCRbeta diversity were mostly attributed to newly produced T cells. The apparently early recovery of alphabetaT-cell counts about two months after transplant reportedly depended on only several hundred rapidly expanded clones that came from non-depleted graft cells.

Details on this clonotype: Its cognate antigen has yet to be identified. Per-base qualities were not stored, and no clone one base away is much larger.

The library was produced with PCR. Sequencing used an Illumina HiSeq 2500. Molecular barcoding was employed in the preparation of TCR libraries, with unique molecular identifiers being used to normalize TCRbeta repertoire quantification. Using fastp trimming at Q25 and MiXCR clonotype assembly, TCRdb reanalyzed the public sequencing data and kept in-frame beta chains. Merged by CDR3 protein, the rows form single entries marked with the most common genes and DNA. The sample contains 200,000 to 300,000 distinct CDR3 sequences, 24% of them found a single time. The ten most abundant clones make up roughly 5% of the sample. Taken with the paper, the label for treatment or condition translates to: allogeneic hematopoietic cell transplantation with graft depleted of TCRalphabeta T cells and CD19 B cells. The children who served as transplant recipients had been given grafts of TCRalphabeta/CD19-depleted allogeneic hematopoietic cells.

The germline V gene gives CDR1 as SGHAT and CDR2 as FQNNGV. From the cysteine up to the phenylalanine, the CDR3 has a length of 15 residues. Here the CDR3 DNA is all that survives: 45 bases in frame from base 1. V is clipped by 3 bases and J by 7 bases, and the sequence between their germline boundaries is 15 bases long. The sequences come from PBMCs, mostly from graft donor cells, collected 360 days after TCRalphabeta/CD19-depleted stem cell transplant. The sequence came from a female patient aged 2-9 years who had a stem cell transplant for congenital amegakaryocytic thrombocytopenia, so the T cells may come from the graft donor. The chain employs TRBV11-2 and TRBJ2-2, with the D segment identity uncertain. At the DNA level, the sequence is TGTGCCAGCAGCTTTTTTGGGCAGACCGACGGGGAGCTGTTTTTT. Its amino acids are CASSFFGQTDGELFF.